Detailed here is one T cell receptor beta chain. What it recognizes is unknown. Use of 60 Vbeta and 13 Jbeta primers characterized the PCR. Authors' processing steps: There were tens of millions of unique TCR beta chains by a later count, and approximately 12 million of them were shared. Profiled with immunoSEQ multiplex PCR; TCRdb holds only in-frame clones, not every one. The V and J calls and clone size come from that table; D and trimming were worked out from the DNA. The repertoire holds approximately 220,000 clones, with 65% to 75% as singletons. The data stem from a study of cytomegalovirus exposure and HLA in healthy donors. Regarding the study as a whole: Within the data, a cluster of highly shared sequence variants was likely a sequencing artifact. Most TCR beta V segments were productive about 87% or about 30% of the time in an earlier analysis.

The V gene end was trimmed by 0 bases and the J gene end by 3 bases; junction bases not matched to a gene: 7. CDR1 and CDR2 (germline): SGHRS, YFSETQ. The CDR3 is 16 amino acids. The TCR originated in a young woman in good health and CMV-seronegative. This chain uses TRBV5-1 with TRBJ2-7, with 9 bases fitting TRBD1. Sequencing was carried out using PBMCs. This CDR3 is CASSLEGGQGRYEQYF. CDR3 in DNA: TGCGCCAGCAGCTTGGAGGGGGGACAGGGACGCTACGAGCAGTACTTC.